The 31 T cell receptor beta chains given below trace back to one sample, sequenced in a study of CD8 T cells in ankylosing spondylitis. Via MiXCR, TCRdb re-called the 5' RACE reads, giving one row per CDR3 protein. The sample holds 300,000 to 350,000 distinct CDR3 sequences; about 9.9% are singletons and the top ten take roughly 9%. The sample was blood, either unsorted or a sorted T cell fraction (not recorded which). Receptor source: a female donor with ankylosing spondylitis or in good health (not recorded which).

This chain uses TRBV12-3 or TRBV12-4 with TRBJ2-3; TRBD1 matches 10 bases. This CDR3 is 14 amino acids long. V lost 7 bases, J lost 7 bases, and 8 bases stayed unmatched. The CDR3 DNA reads as TGTGCCAGCATCGACAGGGGGCCGGAAAATACGCAGTATTTT. Encoded protein: CASIDRGPENTQYF.

This chain uses TRBV7-2 with TRBJ2-1, with 8 nucleotides matching TRBD2. The trim removed 5 bases at V and 7 bases at J, leaving 10 bases unmatched. The CDR3 has 15 residues. CDR1 is SGHTA and CDR2 is FQGNSA in the germline V gene. The CDR3 region is CASSPRSGSINEQFF. The CDR3 DNA reads TGTGCCAGCAGCCCAAGGAGCGGGAGTATTAATGAGCAGTTCTTC.

This clonotype was picked up many times. The chain uses TRBV28 and TRBJ2-1; TRBD2 agrees at 11 bases. The CDR3 runs to 14 residues. Germline V gene lookup returns CDR1 MDHEN and CDR2 SYDVKM. The V segment lost 5 bases and the J segment 10 bases; nucleotides outside the gene matches: 7. The CDR3 here is CASSKLAGVREQFF. The CDR3 DNA is TGTGCCAGCAGTAAACTAGCGGGAGTTCGCGAGCAGTTCTTC.

At least ten counts were recorded for this clonotype. The chain employs TRBV12-3 or TRBV12-4 and TRBJ2-5; 10 bases fit TRBD2. The V segment lost 5 bases and the J segment 3 bases; nucleotides outside the gene matches: 12. The CDR3 runs to 17 residues. CDR3 sequence reads: CASSKGTGLAVEETQYF. For the CDR3, the DNA is TGTGCCAGCAGTAAAGGGACTGGACTAGCGGTTGAAGAGACCCAGTACTTC.

This clonotype was counted many times. The V call is TRBV20-1, the J call TRBJ2-7; D is uncertain. With 2 bases removed from V and 5 bases from J, the gap between germline ends came to 13 bases. The CDR3 length is 13 residues. Looked up from germline, CDR1 is DFQATT and CDR2 is SNEGSKA (reference sequence). The DNA for the CDR3 is TGCAGTGCTAGAAATAGGTCCCCGAACGAGCAGTACTTC. Translated, it gives CSARNRSPNEQYF.

This clonotype has a count of ten or more. The rearrangement uses TRBV7-2 and TRBJ2-7; weak D call: TRBD1 (6 bases). Germline loops: CDR1 SGHTA, CDR2 FQGNSA. The V end lost 1 base, the J end lost 0 bases, and 13 bases lay between the germline ends. This CDR3 is built from 16 residues. The CDR3 DNA sequence: TGTGCCAGCAGCTTAGGGGGACATTCTCTCTCCTACGAGCAGTACTTC. This encodes CASSLGGHSLSYEQYF.

This clonotype was recorded many times. The chain combines TRBV20-1 with TRBJ2-3, with 7 bases that match TRBD2. The V segment lost 6 bases and the J segment 2 bases; nucleotides outside the gene matches: 11. The CDR3 sequence is 15 residues long. CDR1 DFQATT and CDR2 SNEGSKA come from the germline V gene (reference sequence). CDR3 sequence: CSASRRLADTDTQYF. CDR3 nucleotide sequence: TGCAGTGCGTCGCGGAGACTAGCTGACACAGATACGCAGTATTTT.

As regards this clonotype: This could be a read error, since a much larger clone is one nucleotide away. The V call is TRBV28, the J call TRBJ2-3, with D hard to call. Germline V gene sequence: CDR1 MDHEN, CDR2 SYDVKM. This CDR3 region has 12 residues. This CDR3 is CSSSSQLDTQYF. The CDR3 DNA is TGTTCCAGCAGTTCCCAACTAGATACGCAGTATTTT.

This clonotype was observed at least ten times. The chain uses TRBV28 and TRBJ2-3; D gene uncertain. The V gene lost 6 bases and the J gene lost 2 bases, with 21 bases spanning the gap. The CDR3 loop spans 17 amino acids. Per germline, CDR1 MDHEN and CDR2 SYDVKM. CDR3 region: CASSPVMTYPSTDTQYF. Written as DNA, the CDR3 is TGTGCCAGCAGCCCGGTGATGACCTACCCGTCCACAGATACGCAGTATTTT.

The rearrangement joins TRBV5-4 to TRBJ2-3, with D perhaps assigned TRBD1 or TRBD2 (5 bases each). V dropped 1 base and J dropped 4 bases, with 10 bases sitting between them. The CDR3 is made up of 14 amino acids. Per the germline V gene, CDR1 is SGHNT and CDR2 is YYREEE (reference sequence). The CDR3 loop reads CASSLQLGADTQYF. CDR3 bases: TGTGCCAGCAGCTTGCAGTTGGGGGCAGATACGCAGTATTTT.

This clonotype occurred once. The chain has TRBV20-1 and TRBJ1-5; 7 positions agree with TRBD1. Germline V gene lookup returns CDR1 DFQATT and CDR2 SNEGSKA (reference sequence). CDR3 length: 13 amino acids. Unmatched junction bases numbered 4, after V lost 2 bases and J lost 6 bases. The CDR3 DNA sequence: TGCAGTGCTAGACCAGGGGGTTTTCAGCCCCAGCATTTT. It is translated as CSARPGGFQPQHF.

The rearrangement uses TRBV5-1 and TRBJ1-5; D is unresolved. V was trimmed by 0 bases and J by 4 bases, leaving 8 bases between them. CDR3 length equals 14 residues. Germline CDR1 SGHRS, CDR2 YFSETQ. The CDR3 nucleotides are TGCGCCAGCAGCTTGGCAGGAGAAAATCAGCCCCAGCATTTT. Amino acid sequence: CASSLAGENQPQHF.

This clonotype was detected a few times. The V gene is TRBV5-6, the J gene TRBJ2-6; D ambiguous. The CDR3 is 16 residues long. Trimming left V 0 bases short and J 4 bases short, with 11 bases between. Germline V gene sequence: CDR1 SGHDT, CDR2 YYEEEE. Written as DNA, the CDR3 is TGTGCCAGCAGCTTGGATGGTGCGTCAGGGGCCAACGTCCTGACTTTC. Translated: CASSLDGASGANVLTF.

This clonotype was seen ten or more times. This chain links TRBV7-9 with TRBJ2-2; D is undetermined. Trimming shortened V by 5 bases and J by 9 bases, and 10 bases separated the two germline ends. From germline, CDR1 is SEHNR and CDR2 FQNEAQ (reference sequence). The CDR3 spans 12 residues. CDR3 region: CASSPVPRELFF. In nucleotides, the CDR3 is TGTGCCAGCAGCCCGGTCCCCCGGGAGCTGTTTTTT.

Ten or more counts support this clonotype. The chain joins TRBV5-1 to TRBJ1-1, with D maybe TRBD1 (6 bases). CDR3 length equals 16 residues. Germline V gives CDR1 SGHRS, CDR2 YFSETQ. Trimming stripped 0 bases from V and 2 bases from J, with 14 bases between. The CDR3 nucleotides read TGCGCCAGCAGCTTGGAGCCCCGGGACACCAACACTGAAGCTTTCTTT. Its protein is CASSLEPRDTNTEAFF.

On this clonotype: This may be a read error, as it is one base from a much larger clone. This chain uses TRBV5-5 with TRBJ1-1; D gene uncertain. V lost 3 bases, J lost 3 bases, and 15 bases lay in between. Germline CDR1 reads SGHKS; CDR2 reads YYEKEE (reference sequence). CDR3 length: 15 amino acids. Here the CDR3 reads CASSSGGPFDTEAFF. The CDR3 DNA sequence: TGTGCCAGCAGCTCTGGAGGGCCTTTCGACACTGAAGCTTTCTTT.

V gene TRBV7-2 combines with J gene TRBJ2-5; D is unresolved. V gave up 1 base and J gave up 5 bases, with 14 bases separating them. This CDR3 contains 15 residues. Germline V gene data show CDR1 as SGHTA and CDR2 as FQGNSA. The DNA for the CDR3 is TGTGCCAGCAGCTTAGTAACCACGGATAGGGAGACCCAGTACTTC. It specifies CASSLVTTDRETQYF.

This clonotype was seen a handful of times. CDR3 amino acids: CASGDRGPYNEQFF. CDR3 nucleotides: TGTGCCAGCGGGGACAGGGGACCTTACAATGAGCAGTTCTTC. The chain is built from TRBV7-8 and TRBJ2-1; 10 nucleotides line up with TRBD1. This CDR3 has 14 amino acids. V lost 8 bases and J lost 4; bases outside the gene matches: 5. Germline lookup yields CDR1 SGHVS and CDR2 FQNEAQ.

This clonotype was seen at least ten times. The CDR3 DNA sequence: TGTGCCACCAGGCAGGGAAACCCATTAGAGGATGAGCAGTTCTTC. Its protein product is CATRQGNPLEDEQFF. The genes are TRBV24-1 and TRBJ2-1; TRBD1 is a possible D gene (5 bases). Germline loops: CDR1 KGHDR, CDR2 SFDVKD. Trimming removed 7 bases at V and 8 bases at J, with 20 bases between. The CDR3 extends over 15 amino acids.

In this sample, this clonotype turned up a few times. The chain employs TRBV6-5 and TRBJ1-2; D is undetermined. Germline values: CDR1 MNHEY, CDR2 SVGAGI. This CDR3 has 16 amino acids. Trimming stripped 4 bases from V and 6 bases from J, with 21 bases between. The CDR3 loop reads CASSFRPPVGSDGYTF. CDR3 sequence (DNA): TGTGCCAGCAGTTTCCGACCCCCCGTCGGGTCTGATGGCTACACCTTC.

This clonotype was observed at least ten times. The J gene is TRBJ2-1, the V gene TRBV4-2, with 7 bases aligning to TRBD2. Germline V lookup: CDR1 LGHNA, CDR2 YNFKEQ. J lost 6 bases, V lost 4 bases, and 12 bases had no gene match. This CDR3 has 16 amino acids. CDR3: CASSPTGLAASNEQFF. The CDR3 region has the DNA TGTGCCAGCAGCCCCACCGGGCTAGCGGCTTCCAATGAGCAGTTCTTC.

The rearrangement links TRBV5-1 to TRBJ1-4; D is unclear. V lost 3 bases to trimming and J lost 7 bases, with 13 bases between them. The V gene's germline CDR1 is SGHRS and CDR2 YFSETQ. The CDR3 contains 14 residues. The CDR3 loop reads CASSSREPIEKLFF. The CDR3 nucleotides read TGCGCCAGCAGCTCCAGAGAACCGATTGAAAAACTGTTTTTT.

The V gene is TRBV11-2, the J gene TRBJ2-1; the D gene is possibly TRBD1 (5 bases). Germline V gene data show CDR1 as SGHAT and CDR2 as FQNNGV. Trimming shortened V by 0 bases and J by 5 bases, and 11 bases separated the two germline ends. The CDR3 is made up of 15 amino acids. The CDR3 region is CASSLEFLTDNEQFF. In DNA, the CDR3 is TGTGCCAGCAGCTTAGAGTTCCTGACAGACAATGAGCAGTTCTTC.

This clonotype has ten or more counts. V usage is TRBV12-3 or TRBV12-4 and J usage is TRBJ1-2, with a tentative D call TRBD1 (6 bases). This CDR3 is built from 13 residues. V was trimmed by 5 bases and J by 2 bases, leaving 9 bases between them. The CDR3 protein is CASSEGQNYGYTF. In DNA form, the CDR3 reads TGTGCCAGCAGTGAAGGACAGAACTATGGCTACACCTTC.

This clonotype was found many times. The chain links TRBV15 to TRBJ2-7; D unclear. Trimming left V 0 bases short and J 4 bases short, with 7 bases between. The CDR3 has 13 residues. Germline CDR1 is LNHNV and CDR2 is YYDKDF (reference sequence). The CDR3 reads CATSRDLGYEQYF. The CDR3 nucleotides are TGTGCCACCAGCAGAGATCTGGGGTACGAGCAGTACTTC.

This clonotype was recorded at least ten times. The chain carries TRBV3-1 and TRBJ2-1; D unresolved. CDR3 length: 14 amino acids. Trimming removed 3 bases from V and 3 bases from J, with 9 bases in between. Germline assignment: CDR1 LGHDT and CDR2 YNNKEL (reference sequence). The CDR3 spells CASSQMTVYNEQFF. CDR3 nucleotide sequence: TGTGCCAGCAGCCAGATGACCGTCTACAATGAGCAGTTCTTC.

Details on this clonotype: A much larger clone sits a single nucleotide away, making a read error possible. The chain links TRBV15 to TRBJ1-2, with D possibly being TRBD1 (5 bases). Trimming shortened V by 0 bases and J by 12 bases, and 14 bases separated the two germline ends. The CDR3 length is 13 residues. CDR1 and CDR2 from the germline V gene are LNHNV and YYDKDF (reference sequence). CDR3 nucleotide sequence: TGTGCCACCAGCAGAGAGAGCAGGGAAGGCGACACCTTC. Encoded protein: CATSRESREGDTF.

This clonotype appeared a few times. CDR3 residues: CASSKDRSYRKNTGELFF. The CDR3 bases are TGTGCCAGCAGCAAAGATCGTTCGTACAGGAAAAACACCGGGGAGCTGTTTTTT. The rearrangement uses TRBV21-1 and TRBJ2-2; the listed D gene, TRBD1, was not tested against the DNA. TRBV21-1 is an annotated pseudogene. The CDR3 runs 18 residues.

V gene TRBV20-1 combines with J gene TRBJ2-1; D uncertain. The V end lost 5 bases, the J end lost 5 bases, and 25 bases lay between the germline ends. The CDR3 has 17 residues. From germline, CDR1 is DFQATT and CDR2 SNEGSKA (reference sequence). The CDR3 DNA is TGCAGTGCTTCTGAGGTCTTCTATGGGGATAAAAACAATGAGCAGTTCTTC. As protein: CSASEVFYGDKNNEQFF.

This clonotype was observed at least ten times. The genes are TRBV20-1 and TRBJ2-7; D is undetermined. Germline V lookup: CDR1 DFQATT, CDR2 SNEGSKA (reference sequence). This CDR3 is 14 amino acids long. V was pared by 0 bases and J by 0 bases, with 9 bases between. The CDR3 loop reads CSARDLNSSYEQYF. The DNA of the CDR3 is TGCAGTGCTAGAGATTTGAATAGCTCCTACGAGCAGTACTTC.

As to this clonotype: This sequence may be a read error, since a much larger clone differs from it by one base. The CDR3 bases are TGCGCCAGCAGCACGATGACTAGCGGGGTATACAATGAGCAGTTCTTC. Protein: CASSTMTSGVYNEQFF. This chain links TRBV5-1 with TRBJ2-1, with 11 bases matching TRBD2. Germline CDR1 reads SGHRS; CDR2 reads YFSETQ. V gave up 4 bases and J gave up 4 bases; unmatched junction bases: 7. This CDR3 spans 16 amino acids.